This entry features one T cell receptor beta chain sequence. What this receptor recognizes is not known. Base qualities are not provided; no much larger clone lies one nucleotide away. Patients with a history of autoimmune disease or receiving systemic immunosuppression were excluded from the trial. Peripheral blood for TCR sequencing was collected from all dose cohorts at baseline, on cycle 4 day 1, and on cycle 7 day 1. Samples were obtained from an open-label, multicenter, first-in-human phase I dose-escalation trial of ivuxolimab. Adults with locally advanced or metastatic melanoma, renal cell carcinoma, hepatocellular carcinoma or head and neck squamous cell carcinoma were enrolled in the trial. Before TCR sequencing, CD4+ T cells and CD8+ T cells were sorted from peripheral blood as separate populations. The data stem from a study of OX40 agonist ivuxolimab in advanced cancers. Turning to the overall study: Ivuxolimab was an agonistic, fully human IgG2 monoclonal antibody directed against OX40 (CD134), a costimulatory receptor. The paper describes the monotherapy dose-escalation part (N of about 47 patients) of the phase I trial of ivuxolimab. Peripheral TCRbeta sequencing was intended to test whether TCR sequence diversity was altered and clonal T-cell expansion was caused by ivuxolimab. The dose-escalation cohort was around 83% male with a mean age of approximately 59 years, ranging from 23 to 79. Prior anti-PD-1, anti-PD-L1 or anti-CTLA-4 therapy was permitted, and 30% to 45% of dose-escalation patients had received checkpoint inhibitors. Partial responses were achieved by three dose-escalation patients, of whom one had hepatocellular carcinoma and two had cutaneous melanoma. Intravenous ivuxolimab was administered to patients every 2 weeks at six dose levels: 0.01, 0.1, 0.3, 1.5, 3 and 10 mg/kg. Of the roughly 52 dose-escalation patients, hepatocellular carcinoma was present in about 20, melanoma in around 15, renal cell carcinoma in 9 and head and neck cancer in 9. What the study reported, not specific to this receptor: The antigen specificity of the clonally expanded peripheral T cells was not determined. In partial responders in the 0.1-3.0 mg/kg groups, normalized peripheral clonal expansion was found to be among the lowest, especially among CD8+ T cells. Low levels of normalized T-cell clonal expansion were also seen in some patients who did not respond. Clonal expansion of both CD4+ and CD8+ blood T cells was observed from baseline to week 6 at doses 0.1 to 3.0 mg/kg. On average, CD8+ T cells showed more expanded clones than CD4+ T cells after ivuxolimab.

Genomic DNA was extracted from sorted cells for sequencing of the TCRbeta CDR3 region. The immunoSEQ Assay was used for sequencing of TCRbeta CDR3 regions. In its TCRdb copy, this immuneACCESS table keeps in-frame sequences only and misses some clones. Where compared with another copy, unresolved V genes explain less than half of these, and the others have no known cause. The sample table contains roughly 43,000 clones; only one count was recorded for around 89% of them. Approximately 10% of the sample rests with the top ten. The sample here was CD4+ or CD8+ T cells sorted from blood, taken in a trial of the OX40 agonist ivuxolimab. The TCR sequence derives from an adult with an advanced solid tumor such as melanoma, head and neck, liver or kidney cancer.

The CDR3 is CSVEGQSNEKLFF. The nucleotide sequence reads TGCAGCGTTGAGGGACAGTCTAATGAAAAACTGTTTTTT. The rearrangement joined TRBV29-1 to TRBJ1-4; TRBD1 matches 7 bases in the middle. The CDR3 goes from the cysteine to the phenylalanine over 13 residues. CDR3 DNA only is kept here, 39 bases in frame from base 1. CDR1 and CDR2 were assigned from the germline V gene as SQVTM and ANQGSEA. Trimming leaves V shorter by 3 bases and J shorter by 3 bases, with the junction holding 1 base beyond the gene matches.